This entry describes one TCR beta chain. Its antigen is undetermined. Libraries were prepared by immunoSEQ multiplex PCR; TCRdb keeps only in-frame clonotypes and omits some of them. The repertoire consists of 2 million to 2.5 million clones, with approximately 90% occurring once and the leading ten covering 0.3% to 0.4%. The CDR3 has 14 residues. Germline assignment: CDR1 MNHEY and CDR2 SVGAGI. Trimming removed 7 bases from V and 7 bases from J; junction bases left unmatched: 12. This entry comes from a study of shared clonotypes between healthy human individuals. Whole-study results and caveats: Shared clonotypes: 4.5% to 5% naive CD4, 3% to 3.5% naive CD8, over 2% memory CD4, approximately 0.4% memory CD8.

This chain uses TRBV6-5 with TRBJ2-7, with 8 bases identical to TRBD2. This sequence was found in a young man in good health. Some clones in this sample may be carry-over from other donors' samples. Specimen: naive CD4+ T cells from PBMCs. Subset in this sample: CD45RA+ positively selected. CDR3 coding DNA: TGTGCCAGCAACGGGCGGGGGGCTAAGGGAGAGCAGTACTTC. It specifies CASNGRGAKGEQYF.